These T cell receptor beta chains were read from a single sample in a study of Graves' ophthalmopathy and Graves' hyperthyroidism. MiXCR, applied by TCRdb to the multiplex PCR reads, yields one record per CDR3 protein. The table includes approximately 540,000 distinct CDR3 sequences, roughly 40% detected once. Sequencing used peripheral blood or thyroid tissue (not recorded which). These receptors were collected from an adult man with Graves' hyperthyroidism. The CDR3 runs from the conserved cysteine through the conserved F or W. The order of the fields is J gene, D gene, V gene, clone size, CDR3 DNA, CDR3 protein. D genes are given only for firm matches. Rows may omit the clone size; those that give it use once, few, many or a size class.

TRBJ1-2,TRBD1,TRBV20-1,many,TGCAGTGCTCCCCTGACAGGGACGGTTTACACCTTC,CSAPLTGTVYTF
TRBJ1-5,NA,TRBV2,many,TGTGCCAGCACCGGAGCGCGTTATAGCAATCAGCCCCAGCATTTT,CASTGARYSNQPQHF
TRBJ2-5,TRBD2,TRBV29-1,NA,TGCAGCGTTTGGACTAGCGGGAGGGGGGAGACCCAGTACTTC,CSVWTSGRGETQYF
TRBJ2-3,NA,TRBV7-2,NA,TGTGCCAGCAGCCCGGCATACACAGATACGCAGTATTTT,CASSPAYTDTQYF
TRBJ2-7,TRBD1,TRBV7-9,many,TGTGCCAGCACGGCTCGGGACAGGATATTCGAGCAGTACTTC,CASTARDRIFEQYF
TRBJ2-7,NA,TRBV6-5,few,TGTGCCAGCAGTGAAGCGGAAAGGGCTATATACGAGCAGTACTTC,CASSEAERAIYEQYF
TRBJ1-4,TRBD1,TRBV6-1,NA,TGTGCCAGCAGCAAAACAGGGGTTGATGAAAAACTGTTTTTT,CASSKTGVDEKLFF
TRBJ2-3,TRBD2,TRBV10-3,few,TGTGCCATCAGTAAGGGACTAGCGGCTAGCACAGATACGCAGTATTTT,CAISKGLAASTDTQYF
TRBJ1-1,NA,TRBV25-1,NA,TGTGCCAGCAGTGCTCGGAGGGGGGAGGAAGCTTTCTTT,CASSARRGEEAFF
TRBJ2-2,NA,TRBV10-3,many,TGTGCCATCAGTGAGAGAGCAGGCTCGAACACCGGGGAGCTGTTTTTT,CAISERAGSNTGELFF
TRBJ2-3,NA,TRBV2,NA,TGTGCCAGCACTTGGACTTCAGGATCCAATACGCAGTATTTT,CASTWTSGSNTQYF
TRBJ1-1,TRBD1,TRBV5-6,NA,TGTGCCAGCAGCTTGGCCCGGGACAGGGGGCGGGCTTTCTTT,CASSLARDRGRAFF
TRBJ1-5,NA,TRBV6-5,few,TGTGCCAGCAGTTACTCGATGGGGGGGGTTTGGGGCAATCAGCCCCAGCATTTT,CASSYSMGGVWGNQPQHF
TRBJ2-7,TRBD2,TRBV20-1,NA,TGCAGTGCTAGTGGTAGCGGGTTATTCTACGAGCAGTACTTC,CSASGSGLFYEQYF
TRBJ2-5,TRBD2,TRBV12-3/TRBV12-4,NA,TGTGCCAGCAGTTTTGGGACTAGCGGATTCCAAGAGACCCAGTACTTC,CASSFGTSGFQETQYF
TRBJ2-7,TRBD1,TRBV20-1,NA,TGCAGTGCTAGAAGCTTGAAGGGGGACAGGGGGGACTACGAGCAGTACTTC,CSARSLKGDRGDYEQYF
TRBJ2-5,NA,TRBV9,many,TGTGCCAGCAGCGTAGGGGTAGGGGGTCCTCAAGAGACCCAGTACTTC,CASSVGVGGPQETQYF
TRBJ2-5,NA,TRBV20-1,many,TGCAGTGCAAGGCCTAGCGCAGAGACCCAGTACTTC,CSARPSAETQYF
TRBJ1-2,TRBD1,TRBV12-3/TRBV12-4,many,TGTGCCAGCAGCCCCCGGGGAGGGGGAGGGGGCGACTATGGCTACACCTTC,CASSPRGGGGGDYGYTF
TRBJ2-7,NA,TRBV6-5,many,TGTGCCAGCAGCCCCATGACAGGCGACCTTCACGAGCAGTACTTC,CASSPMTGDLHEQYF
TRBJ2-6,TRBD1,TRBV12-3/TRBV12-4,few,TGTGCCAGCAGTCCTCGCCGGGACAGGCTCTCTGGGGCCAACGTCCTGACTTTC,CASSPRRDRLSGANVLTF
TRBJ2-7,TRBD1,TRBV7-8,NA,TGTGCCAGCAGGTTACGGGGACAGGGCATCTACGAGCAGTACTTC,CASRLRGQGIYEQYF
TRBJ2-7,TRBD2,TRBV10-3,NA,TGTGCCATCAGTGGGGAGGGTGAGCAGTACTTC,CAISGEGEQYF
TRBJ2-3,NA,TRBV7-8,many,TGTGCCAGCAGCCTACTCAGGGGAGGCACAGATACGCAGTATTTT,CASSLLRGGTDTQYF
TRBJ2-2,NA,TRBV2,many,TGTGCCAGCAGTGTAAGGCAGGGCGATAACACCGGGGAGCTGTTTTTT,CASSVRQGDNTGELFF
TRBJ2-7,NA,TRBV2,NA,TGTGTCAGCAGTACCTACGAGCAGTACTTC,CVSSTYEQYF
TRBJ1-1,NA,TRBV10-2,many,TGCGCCAGCAGTTTGGCGGGAGAACACACTGAAGCTTTCTTT,CASSLAGEHTEAFF
TRBJ1-1,TRBD1,TRBV10-3,many,TGTGCCATCAGTAACAGGGGGAGTGACACTGAAGCTTTCTTT,CAISNRGSDTEAFF
TRBJ1-2,NA,TRBV19,many,TGTGCCAGTATAGGTCGGGGACCTTATGGCTACACCTTC,CASIGRGPYGYTF
TRBJ1-3,TRBD1,TRBV6-1,NA,TGTGCCAGCAGTGGAGCCTCGGGACAGGGGTCTGGAAACACCATATATTTT,CASSGASGQGSGNTIYF
TRBJ2-3,NA,TRBV24-1,few,TGTGCCACCAGTGACCCTACAGGGAAGGAAGGCACAGATACGCAGTATTTT,CATSDPTGKEGTDTQYF
TRBJ2-7,TRBD1,TRBV7-6,many,TGTGCCAGCAGCTTGGGCGACAGGGGAAGCTACGAGCAGTACTTC,CASSLGDRGSYEQYF
TRBJ1-5,NA,TRBV12-3/TRBV12-4,many,TGTGCCAGCAGTTTACGGGGGGCGTCGACAGGTCAGCCCCAGCATTTT,CASSLRGASTGQPQHF
TRBJ2-5,NA,TRBV6-1,few,TGTGCCAGCAGTGGGTTTCAAACAGAACAAGAGACCCAGTACTTC,CASSGFQTEQETQYF
TRBJ2-7,TRBD1,TRBV12-3/TRBV12-4,many,TGTGCCAGCAGTACCGCGTCCGCCGGGACAGCCTACGAGCAGTACTTC,CASSTASAGTAYEQYF
TRBJ2-1,NA,TRBV7-4,NA,TGTGCCAGCAGTTCCGTCGGGTACAATGAGCAGTTCTTC,CASSSVGYNEQFF
TRBJ2-7,TRBD2,TRBV29-1,NA,TGCAGCGCAGAGGGGGCTAGCGGGAGTAGGAACGAGCAGTACTTC,CSAEGASGSRNEQYF
TRBJ1-2,NA,TRBV6-1,NA,TGTGCCAGCAGTGATTTGGTGATCGAGACAGCCTATGGCTACACCTTC,CASSDLVIETAYGYTF